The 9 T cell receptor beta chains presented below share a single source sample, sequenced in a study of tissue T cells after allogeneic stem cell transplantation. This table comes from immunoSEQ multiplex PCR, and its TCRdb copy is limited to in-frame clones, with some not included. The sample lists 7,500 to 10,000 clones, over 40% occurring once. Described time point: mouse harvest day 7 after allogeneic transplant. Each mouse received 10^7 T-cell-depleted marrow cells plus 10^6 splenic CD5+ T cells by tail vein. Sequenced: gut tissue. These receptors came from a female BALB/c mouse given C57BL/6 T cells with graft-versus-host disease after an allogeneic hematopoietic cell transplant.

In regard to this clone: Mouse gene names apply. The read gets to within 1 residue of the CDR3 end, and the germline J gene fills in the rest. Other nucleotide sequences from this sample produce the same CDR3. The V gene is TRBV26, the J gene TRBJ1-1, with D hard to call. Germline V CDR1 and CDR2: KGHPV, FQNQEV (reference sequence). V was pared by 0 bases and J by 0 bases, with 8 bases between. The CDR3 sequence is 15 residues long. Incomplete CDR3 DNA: TGTGCCAGCAGTCTGTCGTGGGGTGCAAACACAGAAGTCTTC. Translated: CASSLSWGANTEVF. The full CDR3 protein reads CASSLSWGANTEVFF.

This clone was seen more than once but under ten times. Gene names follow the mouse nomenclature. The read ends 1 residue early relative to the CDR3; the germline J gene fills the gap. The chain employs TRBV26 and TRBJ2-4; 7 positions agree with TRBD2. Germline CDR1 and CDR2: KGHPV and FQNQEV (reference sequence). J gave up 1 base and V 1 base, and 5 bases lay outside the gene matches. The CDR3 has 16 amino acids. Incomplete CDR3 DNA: TGTGCCAGCAGTCTGTTGGGGGGAGTTGGTCAAAACACCTTGTAC. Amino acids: CASSLLGGVGQNTLY. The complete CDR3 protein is CASSLLGGVGQNTLYF.

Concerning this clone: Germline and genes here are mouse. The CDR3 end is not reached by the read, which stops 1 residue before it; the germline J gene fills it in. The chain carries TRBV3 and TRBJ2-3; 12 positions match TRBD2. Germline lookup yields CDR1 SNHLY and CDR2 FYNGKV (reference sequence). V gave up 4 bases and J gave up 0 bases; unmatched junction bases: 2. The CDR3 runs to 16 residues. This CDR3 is CASSSGLGGSAETLYF. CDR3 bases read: TGTGCCAGCAGCTCGGGACTGGGGGGTAGTGCAGAAACGCTGTAT.

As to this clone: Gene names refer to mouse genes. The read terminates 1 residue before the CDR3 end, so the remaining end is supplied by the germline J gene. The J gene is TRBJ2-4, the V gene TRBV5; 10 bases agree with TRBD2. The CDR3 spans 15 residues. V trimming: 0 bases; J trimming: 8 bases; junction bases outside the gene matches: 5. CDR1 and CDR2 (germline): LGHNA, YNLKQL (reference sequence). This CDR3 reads CASSQDWGGAGTLYF. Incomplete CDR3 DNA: TGTGCCAGCAGCCAAGACTGGGGGGGCGCTGGCACCTTGTAC.

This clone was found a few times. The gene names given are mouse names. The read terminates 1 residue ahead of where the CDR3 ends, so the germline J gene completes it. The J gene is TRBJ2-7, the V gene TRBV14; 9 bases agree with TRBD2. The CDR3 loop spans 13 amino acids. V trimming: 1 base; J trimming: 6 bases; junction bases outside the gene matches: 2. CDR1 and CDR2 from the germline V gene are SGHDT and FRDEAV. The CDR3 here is CASSFTGGSEQYF. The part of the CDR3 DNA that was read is TGTGCCAGCAGTTTCACTGGGGGGAGTGAACAGTAC.

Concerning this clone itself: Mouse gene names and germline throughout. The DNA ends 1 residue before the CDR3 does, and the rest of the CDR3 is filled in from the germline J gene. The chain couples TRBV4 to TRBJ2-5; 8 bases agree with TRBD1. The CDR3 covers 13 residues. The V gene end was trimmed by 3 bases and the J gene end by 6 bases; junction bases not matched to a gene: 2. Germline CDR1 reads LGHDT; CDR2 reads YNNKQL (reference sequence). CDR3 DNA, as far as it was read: TGTGCCAGCAGCTATGACAGGGGTGACACCCAGTAC. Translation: CASSYDRGDTQY. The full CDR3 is CASSYDRGDTQYF. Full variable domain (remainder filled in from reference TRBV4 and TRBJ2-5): ETAVFQTPNYHVTQVGNEVSFNCKQTLGHDTMYWYKQDSKKLLKIMFSYNNKQLIVNETVPRRFSPQSSDKAHLNLRIKSVEPEDSAVYLCASSYDRGDTQYFGPGTRLLVL.

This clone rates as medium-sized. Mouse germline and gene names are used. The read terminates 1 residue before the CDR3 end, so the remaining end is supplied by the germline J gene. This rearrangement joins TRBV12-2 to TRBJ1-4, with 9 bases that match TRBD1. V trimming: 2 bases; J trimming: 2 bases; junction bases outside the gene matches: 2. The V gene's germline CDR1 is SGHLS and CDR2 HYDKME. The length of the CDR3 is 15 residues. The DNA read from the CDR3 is TGTGCCAGCTCTCGGACAGGGGCCTCCAACGAAAGATTATTT. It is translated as CASSRTGASNERLF. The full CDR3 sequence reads CASSRTGASNERLFF.

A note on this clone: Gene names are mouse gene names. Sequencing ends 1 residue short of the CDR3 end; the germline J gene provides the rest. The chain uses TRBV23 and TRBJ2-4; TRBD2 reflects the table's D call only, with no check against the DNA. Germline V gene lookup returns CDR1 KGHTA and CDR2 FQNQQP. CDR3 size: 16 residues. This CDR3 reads CSSSQRGGAGQNTLYF. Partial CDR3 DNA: TGCTCCAGCAGTCAAAGGGGGGGCGCGGGTCAAAACACCTTGTAC.

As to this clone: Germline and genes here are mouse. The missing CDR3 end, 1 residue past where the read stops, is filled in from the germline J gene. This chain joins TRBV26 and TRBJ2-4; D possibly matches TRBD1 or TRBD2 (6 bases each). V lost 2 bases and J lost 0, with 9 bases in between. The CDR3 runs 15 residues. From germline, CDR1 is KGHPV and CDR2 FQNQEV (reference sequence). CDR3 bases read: TGTGCCAGCAGTCTGGGGGGGACAAGTCAAAACACCTTGTAC. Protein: CASSLGGTSQNTLY. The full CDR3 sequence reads CASSLGGTSQNTLYF.